This record covers a single T cell receptor beta chain. This CDR3 has 16 residues. The germline V gene encodes CDR1 MNHEY and CDR2 SMNVEV (reference sequence). The ends were cut back, 5 bases at V and 1 base at J, with 17 bases in the middle. Study processing details: Estimated nucleated cell counts came from reference gene primer amplification. Assay used: immunoSEQ multiplex PCR; TCRdb lists only in-frame clones, some missing. D and trimming come from the DNA, and the V and J calls and clone size come from that table. The data hold some 350,000 clones, with more than 70% observed a single time. The data originate from a study of blood T cell repertoires in COVID-19. Study as a whole: Specimens from acute and convalescent COVID-19 originated in the United States, Italy and Spain. PBMCs, B-cell-depleted T cells, or T cells provided the cDNA or gDNA that made up the material.

The sequence was collected from a man aged 25 to 40 with active or convalescent COVID-19. The chain is built from TRBV27 and TRBJ1-1; D is perhaps TRBD1 (5 bases). Sequenced material: peripheral blood. CDR3 in amino acids: CASSKLTAKGNTEAFF. The CDR3 DNA follows: TGTGCCAGCAGTAAGCTGACAGCTAAAGGGAACACTGAAGCTTTCTTT.